The present T cell receptor beta chain was sequenced within a study of shared clonotypes between healthy human individuals. General study findings and limits: Shared clonotypes across all four donors exceeded non-shared ones in generation probability.

With 2 bases clipped from V and 3 bases from J, the junction kept 1 base outside the gene matches. Germline V gene lookup returns CDR1 SGHKS and CDR2 YYEKEE (reference sequence). This CDR3 is 15 amino acids long. On sorted subsets, replicate PCRs used approximately 190 ng DNA, or approximately 33,000 T cell genomes. Per the original data handling: Sequence data from immunoSEQ were junction-only and lacked quality scores; consequently, filtering differed. The protocol was immunoSEQ multiplex PCR, while the TCRdb copy is restricted to in-frame clones and leaves out a portion. The D gene and trimming were derived from the DNA, and the V and J assignments and clone size from that table. The sample consists of 2 million to 2.5 million clones, 85% to 95% of them appearing once. Of note for this clone: Its antigen is as yet unknown.

Sample: naive CD4+ T cells from PBMCs. The subset: CD45RA+ positively selected. This receptor was taken from a man younger than 35 in good health. Some clones in this sample may be carry-over from other donors' samples. The chain carries TRBV5-5 and TRBJ2-7, with 14 bases aligning to TRBD2. CDR3 coding DNA: TGTGCCAGCAGCTTCGGACTAGCGGGAGGCTACGAGCAGTACTTC. This encodes CASSFGLAGGYEQYF.